A selection of T cell receptor beta chains follows, all from one sample in a study of blood T cell repertoires in COVID-19. Clones were read by immunoSEQ multiplex PCR, and TCRdb kept only the in-frame ones, dropping some. The sample consists of more than 90,000 clones, approximately 80% of them appearing once. Sequenced sample: peripheral blood. Every receptor here comes from a human donor in a cohort sampled during active COVID-19. Both conserved end residues are part of each CDR3. The D gene is left open where the match is weak. Size is stated for part of the rows, as once, few or many counts, or as a class when the clone is expanded.

clone_size,cdr3_length,j_call,v_call,d_call,cdr3_nt,cdr3_aa
.,15,TRBJ1-5,TRBV7-9,TRBD1,TGTGCCAGCAGCCGGACAGGGGCGGGCAATCAGCCCCAGCATTTT,CASSRTGAGNQPQHF
.,13,TRBJ1-6,TRBV10-3,TRBD1,TGTGCCATCAGTGGGACAGGGTGTTCACCCCTCCACTTT,CAISGTGCSPLHF
.,15,TRBJ1-1,TRBV10-3,.,TGTGCCATCAGTGACGGGATACACCTGGGCACTGAAGCTTTCTTT,CAISDGIHLGTEAFF
.,16,TRBJ2-1,TRBV6-5,.,TGTGCCAGCAGTTACTTGGGGAGGGGGGGTAAGAATGAGCAGTTCTTC,CASSYLGRGGKNEQFF
once,15,TRBJ1-3,TRBV7-9,TRBD1,TGTGCCAGCAGTCGAGGGACAGGCTCTGGAAACACCATATATTTT,CASSRGTGSGNTIYF
.,17,TRBJ2-3,TRBV19,TRBD2,TGTGCCAGTGCCAAGACTAGCGGACGATCTAGCACAGATACGCAGTATTTT,CASAKTSGRSSTDTQYF
once,14,TRBJ2-3,TRBV20-1,TRBD2,TGCAGTGCTAGTACTAGCGGGAGTGCAGATACGCAGTATTTT,CSASTSGSADTQYF
many,15,TRBJ2-7,TRBV7-9,.,TGTGCCAGCAGCCCTGTCGAGACAGCAACCTACGAGCAGTACTTC,CASSPVETATYEQYF
.,15,TRBJ2-3,TRBV7-2,TRBD1,TGTGCCAGCATTAGGACAGGCTTAAGCACAGATACGCAGTATTTT,CASIRTGLSTDTQYF
few,14,TRBJ1-4,TRBV11-2,TRBD1,TGTGCCAGCAGCTTTGTCACAGGGGCAGAAAAACTGTTTTTT,CASSFVTGAEKLFF
.,11,TRBJ1-2,TRBV29-1,.,TGCAGCGTTGCCAGGAACTATGGCTACACCTTC,CSVARNYGYTF
.,13,TRBJ1-1,TRBV10-3,.,TGTGCCAGCCGGACTGCTCTGAACACTGAAGCTTTCTTT,CASRTALNTEAFF
few,17,TRBJ1-4,TRBV28,TRBD1,TGTGCCAGCAGCCCGATGGGACAGGGGGCAACTAATGAAAAACTGTTTTTT,CASSPMGQGATNEKLFF
.,16,TRBJ1-2,TRBV27,.,TGTGCCAGCAGTTTCCTCACGAATCAGGCACACTATGGCTACACCTTC,CASSFLTNQAHYGYTF
.,15,TRBJ2-1,TRBV10-3,.,TGTGCCATCAGTTACGCAGGGGACGGGAGGAGTGAGCAGTTCTTC,CAISYAGDGRSEQFF
once,16,TRBJ2-5,TRBV5-5,TRBD1,TGTGCCAGCAGCTACCGACAGGGATCCCTTAAAGAGACCCAGTACTTC,CASSYRQGSLKETQYF
.,14,TRBJ2-7,TRBV3-1/TRBV3-2,.,TGTGCCAGCAGCCATGCGGGTGCGGCCTACGAGCAGTACTTC,CASSHAGAAYEQYF
.,18,TRBJ1-6,TRBV27,TRBD1,TGTGCCAGCAGTCCACAACGACAGGGGGGGCCCTATAATTCACCCCTCCACTTT,CASSPQRQGGPYNSPLHF
.,14,TRBJ1-1,TRBV14,TRBD1,TGTGCCAGCAGCCTAGACAGGGGGCTCACTGAAGCTTTCTTT,CASSLDRGLTEAFF
.,16,TRBJ2-3,TRBV13,TRBD2,TGTGCCAGCAGCTTAAGCGGGGGGCCCTACACAGATACGCAGTATTTT,CASSLSGGPYTDTQYF
.,16,TRBJ2-3,TRBV3-1/TRBV3-2,.,TGTGCCAGCAGCCAAGAACCCGGGATCTTATCAGATACGCAGTATTTT,CASSQEPGILSDTQYF
.,20,TRBJ2-5,TRBV3-1/TRBV3-2,TRBD2,TGTGCCAGCAGCCAAGTGAGCCCCGGGACTAGCGGGAGCTACCAAGAGACCCAGTACTTC,CASSQVSPGTSGSYQETQYF
.,13,TRBJ2-3,TRBV3-1/TRBV3-2,TRBD2,TGTGCCAGCAGGCGACTAGCGGGGGATACGCAGTATTTT,CASRRLAGDTQYF
.,15,TRBJ2-1,TRBV5-8,TRBD1,TGTGCCAGCAGTTTTACAGGGGGCGGTTACAATGAGCAGTTCTTC,CASSFTGGGYNEQFF
.,13,TRBJ1-1,TRBV28,TRBD1,TGTGCCACCCGAGGACAGGCTCGGACTGAAGCTTTCTTT,CATRGQARTEAFF
.,14,TRBJ1-1,TRBV14,.,TGTGCCAGCAGCCAGGCGGGTATGAACACTGAAGCTTTCTTT,CASSQAGMNTEAFF
.,14,TRBJ1-1,TRBV7-9,TRBD1,TGTGCCAGCAGCTCGGGACAGGTGAACACTGAAGCTTTCTTT,CASSSGQVNTEAFF
.,11,TRBJ1-1,TRBV12-3/TRBV12-4,.,TGTGCCAGCAGCAAACGGTATGAAGCTTTCTTT,CASSKRYEAFF
.,15,TRBJ2-4,TRBV7-9,.,TGTGCCAGCAGCTTGAGCGGGTCGGGCAAAAACATTCAGTACTTC,CASSLSGSGKNIQYF
.,18,TRBJ1-5,TRBV3-1/TRBV3-2,.,TGTGCCAGCAGCCAGATGGGGGCGGGTGAAATTAGCAATCAGCCCCAGCATTTT,CASSQMGAGEISNQPQHF
once,14,TRBJ2-3,TRBV3-1/TRBV3-2,TRBD2,TGTGCCAGCAGCCAAGCGGGGGGGCCAGATACGCAGTATTTT,CASSQAGGPDTQYF
.,17,TRBJ2-6,TRBV24-1,TRBD1,TGTGCCACCAGTGGCCGGGACAGGGGGTCTGGGGCCAACGTCCTGACTTTC,CATSGRDRGSGANVLTF
.,14,TRBJ2-5,TRBV9,.,TGTGCCAGCAGCGCGGGAGTGGGACAAGAGACCCAGTACTTC,CASSAGVGQETQYF
once,16,TRBJ2-7,TRBV19,TRBD2,TGTGCCAGTAGTATAGGAGGGCTAGCGGGGAACTACGAGCAGTACTTC,CASSIGGLAGNYEQYF
.,14,TRBJ2-5,TRBV19,.,TGTGCCAGTAGGGCGGGGGGGACAGGAGAGACCCAGTACTTC,CASRAGGTGETQYF
few,14,TRBJ1-1,TRBV5-6,.,TGTGCCAGCAGCTTGGGCGGGGGGAGGTCTGAAGCTTTCTTT,CASSLGGGRSEAFF
.,11,TRBJ2-1,TRBV12-3/TRBV12-4,.,TGTGCCAGCAACATTCGCAATGAGCAGTTCTTC,CASNIRNEQFF
.,17,TRBJ1-3,TRBV5-1,.,TGCGCCAGCAGCTTGGGGGTGGCACCTAGCTCTGGAAACACCATATATTTT,CASSLGVAPSSGNTIYF
.,13,TRBJ2-7,TRBV28,TRBD2,TGTGCCGAAGCGGGGTCCCCCACCTACGAGCAGTACTTC,CAEAGSPTYEQYF
.,16,TRBJ2-4,TRBV28,.,TGTGCCAGCAGTCTCGTGACAGTTTTAGCCAAAAACATTCAGTACTTC,CASSLVTVLAKNIQYF
.,15,TRBJ1-5,TRBV9,.,TGTGCCAGCAGCCAACAGGGAACCGGCAATCAGCCCCAGCATTTT,CASSQQGTGNQPQHF
.,17,TRBJ2-1,TRBV6-2/TRBV6-3,TRBD2,TGTGCCAGCAGTCGCCCTGGGGGCGGGAGGGCCAAGAATGAGCAGTTCTTC,CASSRPGGGRAKNEQFF
.,14,TRBJ1-1,TRBV6-5,TRBD1,TGTGCCAGCATTGCTCCGGGACAGGGGACTGAAGCTTTCTTT,CASIAPGQGTEAFF
once,13,TRBJ1-1,TRBV19,.,TGTGCCAGTAGTATAAAAGGCTCACGAGGAGCTTTCTTT,CASSIKGSRGAFF
once,17,TRBJ2-7,TRBV5-5,TRBD2,TGTGCCAGCAGTTCCCCGGGGGGGGGCACCGGTTGGAACGAGCAGTACTTC,CASSSPGGGTGWNEQYF
.,17,TRBJ2-3,TRBV21-1,.,TGTGCCAGCAGCCAGCCCAGGGGGCCGACTAGCACAGATACGCAGTATTTT,CASSQPRGPTSTDTQYF
few,13,TRBJ1-5,TRBV12-3/TRBV12-4,.,TGTGCCAGCACCCGGGACACTAATCAGCCCCAGCATTTT,CASTRDTNQPQHF
few,13,TRBJ2-1,TRBV10-3,TRBD2,TGTGCCATCACGGCGGGAGGGCTCCATGAGCAGTTCTTC,CAITAGGLHEQFF
.,14,TRBJ1-4,TRBV19,TRBD1,TGTGCCAGTAGGGGGACAGCCGCTAATGAAAAACTGTTTTTT,CASRGTAANEKLFF
.,14,TRBJ1-2,TRBV3-1/TRBV3-2,TRBD1,TGTGCCAGCAGCCACCTCGACAGGGGCTATGGCTACACCTTC,CASSHLDRGYGYTF
.,15,TRBJ2-2,TRBV9,TRBD2,TGTGCCAGCAGCGCTAGCGGGGGGGCCGGCGGGGAGCTGTTTTTT,CASSASGGAGGELFF
.,13,TRBJ1-2,TRBV5-1,TRBD1,TGCGCCAGCAGCTTCGACAGGGCGGTAGGCTACACCTTC,CASSFDRAVGYTF